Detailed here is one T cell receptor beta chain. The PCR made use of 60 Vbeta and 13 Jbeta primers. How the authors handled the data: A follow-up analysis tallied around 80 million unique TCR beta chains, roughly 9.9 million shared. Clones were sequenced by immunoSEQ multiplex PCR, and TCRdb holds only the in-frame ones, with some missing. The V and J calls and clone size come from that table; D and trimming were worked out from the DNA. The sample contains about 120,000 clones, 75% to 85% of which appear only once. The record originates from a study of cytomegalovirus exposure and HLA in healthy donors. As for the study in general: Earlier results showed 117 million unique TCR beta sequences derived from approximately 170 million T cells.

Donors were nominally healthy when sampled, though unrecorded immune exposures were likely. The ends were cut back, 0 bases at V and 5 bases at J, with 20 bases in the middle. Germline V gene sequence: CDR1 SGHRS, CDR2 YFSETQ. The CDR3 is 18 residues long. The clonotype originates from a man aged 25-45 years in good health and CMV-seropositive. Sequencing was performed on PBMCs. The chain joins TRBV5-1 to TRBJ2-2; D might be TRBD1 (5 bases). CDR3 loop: CASSLAPPTDLRTGELFF. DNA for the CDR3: TGCGCCAGCAGCTTGGCCCCCCCGACAGACCTGAGAACCGGGGAGCTGTTTTTT.